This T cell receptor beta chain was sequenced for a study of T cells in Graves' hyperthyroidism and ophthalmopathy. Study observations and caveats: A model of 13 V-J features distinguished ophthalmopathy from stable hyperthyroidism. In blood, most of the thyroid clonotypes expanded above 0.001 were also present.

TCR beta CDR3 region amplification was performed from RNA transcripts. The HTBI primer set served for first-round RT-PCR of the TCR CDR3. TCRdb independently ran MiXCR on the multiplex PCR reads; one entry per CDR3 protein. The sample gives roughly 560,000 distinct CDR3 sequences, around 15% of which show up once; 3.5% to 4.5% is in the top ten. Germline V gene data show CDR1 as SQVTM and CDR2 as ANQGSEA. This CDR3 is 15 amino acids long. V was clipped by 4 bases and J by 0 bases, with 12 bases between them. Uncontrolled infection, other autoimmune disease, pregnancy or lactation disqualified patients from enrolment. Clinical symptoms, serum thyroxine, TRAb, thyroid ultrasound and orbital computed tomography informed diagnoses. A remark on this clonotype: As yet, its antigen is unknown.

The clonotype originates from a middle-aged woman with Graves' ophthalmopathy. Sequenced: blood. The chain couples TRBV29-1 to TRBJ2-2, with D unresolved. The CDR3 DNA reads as TGCAGCGTTGTAGTGGGTACTTCGAACACCGGGGAGCTGTTTTTT. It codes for CSVVVGTSNTGELFF.